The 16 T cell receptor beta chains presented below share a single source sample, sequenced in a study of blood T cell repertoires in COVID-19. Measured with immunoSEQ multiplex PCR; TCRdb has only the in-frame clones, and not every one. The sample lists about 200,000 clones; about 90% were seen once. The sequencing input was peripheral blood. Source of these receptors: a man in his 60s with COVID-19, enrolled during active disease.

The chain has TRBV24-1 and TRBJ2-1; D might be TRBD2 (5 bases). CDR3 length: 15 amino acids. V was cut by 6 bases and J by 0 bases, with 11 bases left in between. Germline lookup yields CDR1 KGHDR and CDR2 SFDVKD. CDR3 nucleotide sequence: TGTGCCACCAGTAGTGATGGGAGCTCCTACAATGAGCAGTTCTTC. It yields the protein CATSSDGSSYNEQFF.

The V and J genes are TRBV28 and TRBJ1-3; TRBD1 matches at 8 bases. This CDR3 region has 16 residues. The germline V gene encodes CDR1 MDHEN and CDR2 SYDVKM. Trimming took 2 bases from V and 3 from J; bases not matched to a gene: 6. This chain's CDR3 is CASSLTGQVLGNTIYF. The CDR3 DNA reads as TGTGCCAGCAGTTTAACGGGACAGGTCCTTGGAAACACCATATATTTT.

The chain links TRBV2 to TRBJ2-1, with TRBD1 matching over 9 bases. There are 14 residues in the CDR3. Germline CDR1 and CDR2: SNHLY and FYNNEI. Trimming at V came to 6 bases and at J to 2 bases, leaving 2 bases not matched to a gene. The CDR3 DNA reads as TGTGCCAGCAGAGGACAGGGGACCTACAATGAGCAGTTCTTC. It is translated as CASRGQGTYNEQFF.

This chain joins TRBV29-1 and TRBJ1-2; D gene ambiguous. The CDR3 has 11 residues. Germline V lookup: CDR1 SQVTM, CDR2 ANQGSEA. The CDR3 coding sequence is TGCTCCCTCGGGACTAACTATGGCTACACCTTC. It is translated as CSLGTNYGYTF.

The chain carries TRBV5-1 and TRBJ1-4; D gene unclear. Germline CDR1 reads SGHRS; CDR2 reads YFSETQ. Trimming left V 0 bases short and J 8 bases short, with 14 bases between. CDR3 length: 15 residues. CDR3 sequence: CASSLAAGPGEKLFF. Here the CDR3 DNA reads TGCGCCAGCAGCTTGGCGGCCGGTCCCGGGGAAAAACTGTTTTTT.

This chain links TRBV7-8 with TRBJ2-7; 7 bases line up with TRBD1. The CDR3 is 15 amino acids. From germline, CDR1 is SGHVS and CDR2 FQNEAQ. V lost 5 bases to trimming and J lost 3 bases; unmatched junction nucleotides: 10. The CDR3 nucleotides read TGTGCCAGCAGCCAAACCTTGGCAGGGGGCTACGAGCAGTACTTC. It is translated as CASSQTLAGGYEQYF.

As DNA, the CDR3 is TGTGCCATCAGTGAACGAGAGTTAAACTCTGGAAACACCATATATTTT. It specifies CAISERELNSGNTIYF. The chain has TRBV10-3 and TRBJ1-3; D uncertain. The V and J ends lost 3 bases and 0 bases respectively, with 12 bases between them. CDR1 and CDR2 (germline): ENHRY, SYGVKD. There are 16 residues in the CDR3.

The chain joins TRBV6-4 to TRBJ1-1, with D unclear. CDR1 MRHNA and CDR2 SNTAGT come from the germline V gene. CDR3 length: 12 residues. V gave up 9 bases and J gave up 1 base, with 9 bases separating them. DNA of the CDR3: TGTGCCAGGTGGGCAGGGAACACTGAAGCTTTCTTT. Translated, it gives CARWAGNTEAFF.

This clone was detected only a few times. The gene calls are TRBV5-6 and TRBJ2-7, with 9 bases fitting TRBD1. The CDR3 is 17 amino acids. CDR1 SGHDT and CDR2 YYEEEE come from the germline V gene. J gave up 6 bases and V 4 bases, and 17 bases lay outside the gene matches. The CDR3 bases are TGTGCCAGCAGCCGGGAATTAGGGGACAGGGTCGCCTCCGAGCAGTACTTC. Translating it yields CASSRELGDRVASEQYF.

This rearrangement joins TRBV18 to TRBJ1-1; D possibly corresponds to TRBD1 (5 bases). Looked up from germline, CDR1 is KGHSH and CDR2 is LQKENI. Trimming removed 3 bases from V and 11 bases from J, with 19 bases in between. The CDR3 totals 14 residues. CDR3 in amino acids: CASSPALQGFWAFF. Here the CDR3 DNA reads TGTGCCAGCTCACCGGCCCTTCAGGGTTTCTGGGCTTTCTTT.

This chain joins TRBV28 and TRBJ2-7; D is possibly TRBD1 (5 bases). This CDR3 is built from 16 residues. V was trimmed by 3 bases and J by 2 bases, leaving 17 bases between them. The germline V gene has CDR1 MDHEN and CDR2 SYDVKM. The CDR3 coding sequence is TGTGCCAGCAGTTTTACCCCCAGGGTCCCAACCTACGAGCAGTACTTC. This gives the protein CASSFTPRVPTYEQYF.

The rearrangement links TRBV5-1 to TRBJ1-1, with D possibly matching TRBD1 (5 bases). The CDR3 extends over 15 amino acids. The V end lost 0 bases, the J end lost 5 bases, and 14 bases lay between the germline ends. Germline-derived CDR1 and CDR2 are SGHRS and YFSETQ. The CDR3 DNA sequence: TGCGCCAGCAGCTTGGCCGTAGGGGTGCGGACTGAAGCTTTCTTT. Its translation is CASSLAVGVRTEAFF.

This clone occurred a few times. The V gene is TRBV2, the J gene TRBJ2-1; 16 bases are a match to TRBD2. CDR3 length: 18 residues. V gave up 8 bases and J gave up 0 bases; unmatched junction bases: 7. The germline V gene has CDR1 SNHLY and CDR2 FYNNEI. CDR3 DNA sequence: TGTGCCAGCCGTTGCGGGACTAGCGGGGGGGGCTCCTACAATGAGCAGTTCTTC. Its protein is CASRCGTSGGGSYNEQFF.

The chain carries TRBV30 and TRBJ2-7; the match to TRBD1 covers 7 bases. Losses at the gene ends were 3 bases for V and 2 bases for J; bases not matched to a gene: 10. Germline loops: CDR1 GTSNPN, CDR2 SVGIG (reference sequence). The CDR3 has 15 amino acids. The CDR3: CAWRDDRVAPYEQYF. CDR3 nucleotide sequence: TGTGCCTGGAGAGATGACAGGGTGGCTCCCTACGAGCAGTACTTC.

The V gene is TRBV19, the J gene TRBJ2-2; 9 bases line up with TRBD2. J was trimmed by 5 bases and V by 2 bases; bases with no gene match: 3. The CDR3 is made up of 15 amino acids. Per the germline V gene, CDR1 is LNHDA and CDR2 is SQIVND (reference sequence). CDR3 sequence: CASSIISGGTGELFF. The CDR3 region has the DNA TGTGCCAGTAGTATAATTAGCGGGGGAACCGGGGAGCTGTTTTTT.

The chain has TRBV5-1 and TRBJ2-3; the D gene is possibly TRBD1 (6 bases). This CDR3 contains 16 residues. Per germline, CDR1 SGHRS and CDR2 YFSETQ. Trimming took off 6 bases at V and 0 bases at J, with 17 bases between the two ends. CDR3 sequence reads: CASNTRRDTSTDTQYF. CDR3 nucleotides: TGCGCCAGCAACACTCGCCGGGACACTAGCACAGATACGCAGTATTTT.